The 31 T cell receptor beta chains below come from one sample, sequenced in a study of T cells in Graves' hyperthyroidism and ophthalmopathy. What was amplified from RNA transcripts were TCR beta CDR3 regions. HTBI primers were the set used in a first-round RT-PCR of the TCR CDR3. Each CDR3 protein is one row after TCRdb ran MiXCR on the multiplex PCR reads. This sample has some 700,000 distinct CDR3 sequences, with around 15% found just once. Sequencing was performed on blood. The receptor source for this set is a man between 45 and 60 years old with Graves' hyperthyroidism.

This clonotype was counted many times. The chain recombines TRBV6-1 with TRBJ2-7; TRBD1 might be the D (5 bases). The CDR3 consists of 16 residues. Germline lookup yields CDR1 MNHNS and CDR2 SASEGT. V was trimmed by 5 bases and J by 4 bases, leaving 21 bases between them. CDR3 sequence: CASSPWGQTPTYEQYF. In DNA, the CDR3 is TGTGCCAGCAGTCCCTGGGGCCAGACCCCCACTTACGAGCAGTACTTC.

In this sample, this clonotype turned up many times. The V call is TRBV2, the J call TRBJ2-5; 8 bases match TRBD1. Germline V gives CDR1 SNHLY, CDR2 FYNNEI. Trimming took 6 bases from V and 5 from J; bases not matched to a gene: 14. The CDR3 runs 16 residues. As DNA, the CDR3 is TGTGCCAGCAGCCCCTCGGGACAGGCCGCATGGGAGACCCAGTACTTC. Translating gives CASSPSGQAAWETQYF.

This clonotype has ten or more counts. The CDR3 nucleotides read TGTGCCAGCAGCTTAGGGGCGGACCTGTACGAGCAGTACTTC. As protein: CASSLGADLYEQYF. The chain uses TRBV11-2 and TRBJ2-7; D ambiguous. Deletions cut 1 base from V and 4 bases from J, with 11 bases between. The length of the CDR3 is 14 residues. Germline loops: CDR1 SGHAT, CDR2 FQNNGV.

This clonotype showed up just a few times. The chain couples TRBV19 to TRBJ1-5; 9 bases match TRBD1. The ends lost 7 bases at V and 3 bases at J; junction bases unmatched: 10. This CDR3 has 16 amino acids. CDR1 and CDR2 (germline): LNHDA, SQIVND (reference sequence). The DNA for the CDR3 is TGTGCCAGTATTGAGGACAGGGGATCTCCCAATCAGCCCCAGCATTTT. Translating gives CASIEDRGSPNQPQHF.

The CDR3 sequence: CASSPPIWTGDSGELFF. The CDR3 DNA reads TGTGCCAGTAGTCCTCCTATCTGGACAGGGGATTCCGGGGAGCTGTTTTTT. The J gene is TRBJ2-2, the V gene TRBV19; 9 bases line up with TRBD1. Germline V gives CDR1 LNHDA, CDR2 SQIVND (reference sequence). V dropped 5 bases and J dropped 6; count of bases not matched to a gene: 13. The CDR3 length is 17 residues.

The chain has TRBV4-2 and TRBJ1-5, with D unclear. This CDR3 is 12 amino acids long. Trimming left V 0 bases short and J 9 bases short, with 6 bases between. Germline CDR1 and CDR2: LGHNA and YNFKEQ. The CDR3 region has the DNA TGTGCCAGCAGCCAAGATGGGGTGCCCCAGCATTTT. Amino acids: CASSQDGVPQHF.

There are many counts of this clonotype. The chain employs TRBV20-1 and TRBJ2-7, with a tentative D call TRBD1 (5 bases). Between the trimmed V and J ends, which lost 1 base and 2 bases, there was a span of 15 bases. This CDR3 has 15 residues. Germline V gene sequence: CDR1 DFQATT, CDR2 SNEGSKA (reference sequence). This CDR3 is CSARAPGFSPYEQYF. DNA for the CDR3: TGCAGTGCTAGAGCGCCAGGGTTTTCCCCCTACGAGCAGTACTTC.

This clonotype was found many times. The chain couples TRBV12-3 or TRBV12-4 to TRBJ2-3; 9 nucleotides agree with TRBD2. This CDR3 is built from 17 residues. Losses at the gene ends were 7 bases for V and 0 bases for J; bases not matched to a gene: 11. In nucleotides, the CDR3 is TGTGCCAGCACCGATAGCCTAGCGGGACCCAGCACAGATACGCAGTATTTT. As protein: CASTDSLAGPSTDTQYF.

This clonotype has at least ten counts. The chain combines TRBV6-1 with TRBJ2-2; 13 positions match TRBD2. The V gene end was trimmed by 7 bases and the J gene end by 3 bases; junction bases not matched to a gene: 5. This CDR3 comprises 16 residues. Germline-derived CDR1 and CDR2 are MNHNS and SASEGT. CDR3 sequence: CASTPGLAGYTGELFF. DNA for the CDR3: TGTGCCAGCACCCCGGGACTAGCGGGATACACCGGGGAGCTGTTTTTT.

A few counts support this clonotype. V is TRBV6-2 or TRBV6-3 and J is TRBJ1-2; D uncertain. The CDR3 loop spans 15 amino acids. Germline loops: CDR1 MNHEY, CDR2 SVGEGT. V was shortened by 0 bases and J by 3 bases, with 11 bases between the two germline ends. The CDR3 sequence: CASSYSTFGDYGYTF. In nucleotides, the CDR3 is TGTGCCAGCAGTTACTCGACTTTCGGAGACTATGGCTACACCTTC.

The DNA for the CDR3 is TGTGCCAGTAAGCAGGACAGGGGGTCCAATGAGCAGTTCTTC. It encodes CASKQDRGSNEQFF. The chain combines TRBV19 with TRBJ2-1; 10 positions agree with TRBD1. The CDR3 is 14 residues long. After removal of 7 bases from V and 6 bases from J, the junction contained 6 bases not matched to a gene. CDR1 and CDR2 (germline): LNHDA, SQIVND (reference sequence).

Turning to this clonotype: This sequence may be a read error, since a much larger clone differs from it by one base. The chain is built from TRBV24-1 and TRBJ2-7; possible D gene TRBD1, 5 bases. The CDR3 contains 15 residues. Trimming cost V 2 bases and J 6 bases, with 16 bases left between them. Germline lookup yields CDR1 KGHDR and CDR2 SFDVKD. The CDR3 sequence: CATSDSGPYQGEQYF. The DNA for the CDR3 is TGTGCCACCAGTGATTCAGGACCGTATCAGGGCGAGCAGTACTTC.

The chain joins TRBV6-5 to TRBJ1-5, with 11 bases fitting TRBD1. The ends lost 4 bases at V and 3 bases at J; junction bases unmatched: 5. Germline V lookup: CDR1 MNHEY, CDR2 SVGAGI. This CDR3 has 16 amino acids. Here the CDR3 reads CASSSGTGGLNQPQHF. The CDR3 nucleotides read TGTGCCAGCAGTTCCGGGACAGGGGGGCTCAATCAGCCCCAGCATTTT.

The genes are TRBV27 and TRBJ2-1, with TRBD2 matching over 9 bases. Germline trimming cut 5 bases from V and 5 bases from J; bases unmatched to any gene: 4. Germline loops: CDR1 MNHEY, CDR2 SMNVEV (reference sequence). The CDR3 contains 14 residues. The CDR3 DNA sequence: TGTGCCAGCAGTCGTTCTAGCGGGAACAATGAGCAGTTCTTC. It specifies CASSRSSGNNEQFF.

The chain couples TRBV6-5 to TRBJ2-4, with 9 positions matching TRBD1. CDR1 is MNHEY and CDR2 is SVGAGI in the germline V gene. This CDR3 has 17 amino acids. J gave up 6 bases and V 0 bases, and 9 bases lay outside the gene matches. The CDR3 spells CASSYSRYRGQGNIQYF. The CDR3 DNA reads TGTGCCAGCAGTTACTCGAGGTACAGGGGGCAAGGAAACATTCAGTACTTC.

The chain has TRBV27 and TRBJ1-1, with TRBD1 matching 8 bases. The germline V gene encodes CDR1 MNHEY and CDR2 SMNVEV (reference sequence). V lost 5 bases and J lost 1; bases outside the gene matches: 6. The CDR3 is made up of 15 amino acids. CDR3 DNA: TGTGCCAGCAGTCTCCAGGGGGCGCGGAACACTGAAGCTTTCTTT. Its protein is CASSLQGARNTEAFF.

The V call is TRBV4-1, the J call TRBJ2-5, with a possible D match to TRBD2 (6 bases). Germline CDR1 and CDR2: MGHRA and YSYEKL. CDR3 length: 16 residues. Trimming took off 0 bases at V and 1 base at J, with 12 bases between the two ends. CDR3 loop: CASSQEAGTFQETQYF. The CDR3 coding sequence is TGCGCCAGCAGCCAAGAGGCGGGGACTTTCCAAGAGACCCAGTACTTC.

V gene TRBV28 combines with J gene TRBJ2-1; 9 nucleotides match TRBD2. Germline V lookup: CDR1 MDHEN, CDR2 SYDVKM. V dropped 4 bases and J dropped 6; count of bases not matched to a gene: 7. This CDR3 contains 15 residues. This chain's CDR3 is CASSSLAGARNEQFF. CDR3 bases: TGTGCCAGCAGTTCCTTAGCGGGAGCACGCAATGAGCAGTTCTTC.

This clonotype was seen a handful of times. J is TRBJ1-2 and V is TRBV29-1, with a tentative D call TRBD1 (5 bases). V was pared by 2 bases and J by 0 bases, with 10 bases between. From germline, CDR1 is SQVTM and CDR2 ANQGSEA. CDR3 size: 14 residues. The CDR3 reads CSVEREGPNYGYTF. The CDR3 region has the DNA TGCAGCGTTGAAAGAGAGGGGCCTAACTATGGCTACACCTTC.

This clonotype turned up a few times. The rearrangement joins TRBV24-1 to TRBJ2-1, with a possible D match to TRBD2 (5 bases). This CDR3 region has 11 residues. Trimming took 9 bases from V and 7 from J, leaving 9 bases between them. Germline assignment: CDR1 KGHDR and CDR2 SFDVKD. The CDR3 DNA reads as TGTGCCACCGCGGGCGGGAATGAGCAGTTCTTC. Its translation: CATAGGNEQFF.

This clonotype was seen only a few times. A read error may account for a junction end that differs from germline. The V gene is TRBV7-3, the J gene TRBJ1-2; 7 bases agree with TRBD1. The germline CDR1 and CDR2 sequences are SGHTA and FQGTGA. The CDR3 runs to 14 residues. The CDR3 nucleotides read TGTGCCAGCAGCTTAGACAGGGCTAACTATGACTACACCTTC. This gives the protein CASSLDRANYDYTF. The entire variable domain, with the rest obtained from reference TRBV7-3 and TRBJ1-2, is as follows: GAGVSQTPSNKVTEKGKYVELRCDPISGHTALYWYRQSLGQGPEFLIYFQGTGAADDSGLPNDRFFAVRPEGSVSTLKIQRTERGDSAVYLCASSLDRANYDYTFGSGTRLTVV.

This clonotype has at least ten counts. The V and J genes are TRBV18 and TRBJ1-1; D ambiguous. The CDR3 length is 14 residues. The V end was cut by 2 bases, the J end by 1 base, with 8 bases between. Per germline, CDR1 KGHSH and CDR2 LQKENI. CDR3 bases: TGTGCCAGCTCACCAGAGGTGGGGAACACTGAAGCTTTCTTT. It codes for CASSPEVGNTEAFF.

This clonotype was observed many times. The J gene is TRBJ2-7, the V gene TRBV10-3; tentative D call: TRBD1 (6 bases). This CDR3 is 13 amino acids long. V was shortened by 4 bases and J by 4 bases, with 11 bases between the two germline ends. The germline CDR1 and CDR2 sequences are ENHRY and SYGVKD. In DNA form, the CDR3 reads TGTGCCATCAGTGCAGAACAGGGATACGAGCAGTACTTC. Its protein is CAISAEQGYEQYF.

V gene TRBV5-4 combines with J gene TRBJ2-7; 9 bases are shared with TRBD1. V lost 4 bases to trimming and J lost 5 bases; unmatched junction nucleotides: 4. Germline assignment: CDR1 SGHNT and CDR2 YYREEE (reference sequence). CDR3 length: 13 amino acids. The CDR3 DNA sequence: TGTGCCAGCAGCCCGAGGACAGGGGACGAGCAGTACTTC. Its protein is CASSPRTGDEQYF.

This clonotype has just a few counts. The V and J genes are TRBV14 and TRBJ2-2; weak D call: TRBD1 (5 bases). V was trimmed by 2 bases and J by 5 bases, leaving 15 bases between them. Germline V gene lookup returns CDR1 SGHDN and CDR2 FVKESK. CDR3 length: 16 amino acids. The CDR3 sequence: CASSQNLDRFTGELFF. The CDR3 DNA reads TGTGCCAGCAGCCAAAACTTAGACAGATTTACCGGGGAGCTGTTTTTT.

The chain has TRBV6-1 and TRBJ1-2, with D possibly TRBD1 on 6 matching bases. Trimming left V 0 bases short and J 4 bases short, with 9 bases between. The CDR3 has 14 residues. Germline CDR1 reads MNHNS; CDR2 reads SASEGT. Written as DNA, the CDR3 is TGTGCCAGCAGTGAAGCCACAGGGATCTATGGCTACACCTTC. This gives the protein CASSEATGIYGYTF.

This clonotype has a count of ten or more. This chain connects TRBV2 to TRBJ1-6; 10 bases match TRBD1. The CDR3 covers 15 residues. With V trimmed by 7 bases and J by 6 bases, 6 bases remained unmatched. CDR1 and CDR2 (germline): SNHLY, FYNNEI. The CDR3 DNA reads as TGTGCCAGCATCCGACAGGGGGCATCTAATTCACCCCTCCACTTT. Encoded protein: CASIRQGASNSPLHF.

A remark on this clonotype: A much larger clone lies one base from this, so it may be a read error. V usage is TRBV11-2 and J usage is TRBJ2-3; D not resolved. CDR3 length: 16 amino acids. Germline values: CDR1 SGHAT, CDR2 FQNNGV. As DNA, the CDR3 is TGTGCCAGCAGCTTAGGTGACTGGGTAAGCACAGATACGCAGGATTTT. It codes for CASSLGDWVSTDTQDF.

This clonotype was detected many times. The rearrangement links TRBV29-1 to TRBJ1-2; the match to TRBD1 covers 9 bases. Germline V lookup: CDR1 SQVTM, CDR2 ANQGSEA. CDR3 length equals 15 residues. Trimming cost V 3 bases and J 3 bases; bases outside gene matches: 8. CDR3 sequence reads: CSVEEGTGGDYGYTF. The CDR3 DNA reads TGCAGCGTTGAGGAGGGAACAGGGGGCGACTATGGCTACACCTTC.

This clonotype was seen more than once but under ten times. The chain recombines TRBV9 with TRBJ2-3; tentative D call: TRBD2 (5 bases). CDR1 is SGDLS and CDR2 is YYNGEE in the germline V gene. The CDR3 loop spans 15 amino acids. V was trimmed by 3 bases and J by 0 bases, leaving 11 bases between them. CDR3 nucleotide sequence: TGTGCCAGCAGCGCTGACGGACTGAGCACAGATACGCAGTATTTT. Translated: CASSADGLSTDTQYF.

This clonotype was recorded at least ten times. CDR3 sequence reads: CASSLSGRASEQFF. The CDR3 bases are TGTGCCAGCAGCCTCAGCGGGAGGGCCAGTGAGCAGTTCTTC. The chain uses TRBV3-1 and TRBJ2-1, with 10 positions matching TRBD2. Germline V gene data show CDR1 as LGHDT and CDR2 as YNNKEL (reference sequence). This CDR3 region has 14 residues. J lost 9 bases, V lost 4 bases, and 6 bases had no gene match.